Listed below are T cell receptor beta chains from one sample, sequenced in a study of T cell changes during pregnancy in multiple sclerosis. Sequenced by immunoSEQ multiplex PCR; TCRdb stores in-frame clones only, minus some. The data show approximately 63,000 clones, with 91% seen just once and 2% to 2.5% held by the top ten. Sequenced material: peripheral blood, taken in the third trimester of pregnancy. These receptors were taken from a female donor in good health, enrolled as a control in a pregnancy study. Both conserved end residues are trimmed from each CDR3.

j_gene: TRBJ2-1
v_gene: TRBV27
CDR3aa: ASSYLFGLYNEQF

j_gene: TRBJ1-2
v_gene: TRBV27
CDR3aa: ASSLSAYYGYT

j_gene: TRBJ1-1
v_gene: TRBV7-9
CDR3aa: ASSLPPGQQNTEAF

j_gene: TRBJ2-7
v_gene: TRBV5-7
CDR3aa: ASSLGATYSYEQY

j_gene: TRBJ1-2
v_gene: TRBV2
CDR3aa: ASRASDSYGYT

j_gene: TRBJ2-1
v_gene: TRBV7-8
CDR3aa: ASSFSTGNNEQF

j_gene: TRBJ1-4
v_gene: TRBV4-2
CDR3aa: ASSPPLQNEKLF

j_gene: TRBJ1-1
v_gene: TRBV7-9
CDR3aa: ASRPLGGTEAF

j_gene: TRBJ2-7
v_gene: TRBV11-2
CDR3aa: ASSTRLTNYEQY

j_gene: TRBJ2-1
v_gene: TRBV6-1
CDR3aa: ASTVGGSNEQF

j_gene: TRBJ2-7
v_gene: TRBV18
CDR3aa: ASSLGQPTAPEHEQY

j_gene: TRBJ2-5
v_gene: TRBV9
CDR3aa: ASSGDREAKTQY

j_gene: TRBJ2-7
v_gene: TRBV6-1
CDR3aa: ASSEASFSYEQY

j_gene: TRBJ2-7
v_gene: TRBV6-1
CDR3aa: ASRVNRDSTYEQY

j_gene: TRBJ2-5
v_gene: TRBV7-7
CDR3aa: ASSLTGTPQETQY

j_gene: TRBJ1-2
v_gene: TRBV28
CDR3aa: ASSFATGGFGYT

j_gene: TRBJ2-1
v_gene: TRBV6-6
CDR3aa: ASSTSGAGEQF

j_gene: TRBJ1-5
v_gene: TRBV7-8
CDR3aa: ASSSLSGDNQPQH

j_gene: TRBJ2-7
v_gene: TRBV10-2
CDR3aa: ASTRWGVLEEQY

j_gene: TRBJ1-1
v_gene: TRBV5-4
CDR3aa: ASSCCHRDTEAF

j_gene: TRBJ2-3
v_gene: TRBV9
CDR3aa: ASSVPNGGAADTQY

j_gene: TRBJ1-4
v_gene: TRBV5-1
CDR3aa: ASSPRGATNEKLF

j_gene: TRBJ1-3
v_gene: TRBV9
CDR3aa: ASSVVRTPVVNFPGNTIY

j_gene: TRBJ2-3
v_gene: TRBV11-1
CDR3aa: ASSHGQGDTDTQY

j_gene: TRBJ2-7
v_gene: TRBV7-8
CDR3aa: ASHGSGQGHEQY

j_gene: TRBJ2-7
v_gene: TRBV28
CDR3aa: ASSVTSGAYEQY

j_gene: TRBJ1-2
v_gene: TRBV6-5
CDR3aa: ASSIRTGSNYGYT

j_gene: TRBJ2-3
v_gene: TRBV7-3
CDR3aa: ASSLGGASTDTQY

j_gene: TRBJ2-2
v_gene: TRBV7-9
CDR3aa: ASSLTSGSVSGELF

j_gene: TRBJ2-2
v_gene: TRBV20-1
CDR3aa: SARATGELF

j_gene: TRBJ2-7
v_gene: TRBV27
CDR3aa: ASSLSWQTLTYEQY

j_gene: TRBJ2-5
v_gene: TRBV10-3
CDR3aa: AISEEDRGGETQY

j_gene: TRBJ2-7
v_gene: TRBV27
CDR3aa: ASSLGAGTYEQY

j_gene: TRBJ2-1
v_gene: TRBV5-1
CDR3aa: ASSLEALAGSVNEQF

j_gene: TRBJ1-1
v_gene: TRBV19
CDR3aa: ASSGRTGGTEAF

j_gene: TRBJ2-1
v_gene: TRBV7-9
CDR3aa: ASSALAGAYNEQF

j_gene: TRBJ2-2
v_gene: TRBV5-1
CDR3aa: ASSLYQGNTGELF

j_gene: TRBJ2-1
v_gene: TRBV7-8
CDR3aa: ASSLTLEEYNEQF

j_gene: TRBJ1-4
v_gene: TRBV5-1
CDR3aa: ASSLGGRGEKLF

j_gene: TRBJ2-7
v_gene: TRBV6-5
CDR3aa: ASGEGGPYEQY

j_gene: TRBJ1-3
v_gene: TRBV6-5
CDR3aa: ASSYSAGQGGNTIY

j_gene: TRBJ2-7
v_gene: TRBV4-1
CDR3aa: ASSRDTSGGLSYEQY

j_gene: TRBJ1-4
v_gene: TRBV19
CDR3aa: ASSMASARGYEKLF

j_gene: TRBJ2-1
v_gene: TRBV7-8
CDR3aa: ASSFGTGDDEQF

j_gene: TRBJ2-1
v_gene: TRBV29-1
CDR3aa: SVDKRDRAYNEQF

j_gene: TRBJ2-2
v_gene: TRBV2
CDR3aa: ASTVLSANTGELF

j_gene: NA
v_gene: TRBV29-1
CDR3aa: SVLAGVTYEQY

j_gene: TRBJ1-1
v_gene: TRBV9
CDR3aa: ASSVTAGSTEAF